This T cell receptor (beta chain) was obtained from a study of shared clonotypes between healthy human individuals. Study findings and constraints: Compared with clonotypes that all four donors shared, non-shared clonotypes had lower generation probabilities.

The assay was immunoSEQ multiplex PCR, and TCRdb's table has in-frame clones only and misses some. The data hold a few million clones, with approximately 95% observed a single time. For this clone: Its antigen is still unknown. Different DNA sequences within this sample yield the same CDR3.

Germline assignment: CDR1 MNHEY and CDR2 SMNVEV (reference sequence). This CDR3 is 14 amino acids long. Trimming cost V 3 bases and J 2 bases, with 10 bases left between them. Source material: naive CD4+ T cells sorted from blood. Subset here: CD45RA+ positively selected. V gene TRBV27 combines with J gene TRBJ1-1, with D maybe TRBD1 (6 bases). The clonotype was recovered from a man between 18 and 29 years old in good health. The CDR3 sequence is CASSFRGVNTEAFF. CDR3 coding DNA: TGTGCCAGCAGTTTTAGGGGGGTTAACACTGAAGCTTTCTTT.